This T cell receptor (beta chain) was found in a study of blood T cell repertoires in COVID-19. Libraries were prepared by immunoSEQ multiplex PCR; TCRdb keeps only in-frame clonotypes and omits some of them. Of approximately 270,000 clones in the sample, 91% are singletons; the top ten hold roughly 2.8%. Deletions cut 0 bases from V and 0 bases from J, with 12 bases between. The CDR3 runs 17 residues. CDR1 LGHDT and CDR2 YNNKEL come from the germline V gene (reference sequence). This clonotype was obtained from a man between 35 and 55 years old who had been exposed to COVID-19. Input material: PBMCs or T cells enriched from blood (not recorded which). The chain has TRBV3-1 (or the pseudogene TRBV3-2) and TRBJ1-3, with D possibly matching TRBD1 (5 bases). As DNA, the CDR3 is TGTGCCAGCAGCCAAGAAGGTCACAGGCTCTCTGGAAACACCATATATTTT. Translating gives CASSQEGHRLSGNTIYF.